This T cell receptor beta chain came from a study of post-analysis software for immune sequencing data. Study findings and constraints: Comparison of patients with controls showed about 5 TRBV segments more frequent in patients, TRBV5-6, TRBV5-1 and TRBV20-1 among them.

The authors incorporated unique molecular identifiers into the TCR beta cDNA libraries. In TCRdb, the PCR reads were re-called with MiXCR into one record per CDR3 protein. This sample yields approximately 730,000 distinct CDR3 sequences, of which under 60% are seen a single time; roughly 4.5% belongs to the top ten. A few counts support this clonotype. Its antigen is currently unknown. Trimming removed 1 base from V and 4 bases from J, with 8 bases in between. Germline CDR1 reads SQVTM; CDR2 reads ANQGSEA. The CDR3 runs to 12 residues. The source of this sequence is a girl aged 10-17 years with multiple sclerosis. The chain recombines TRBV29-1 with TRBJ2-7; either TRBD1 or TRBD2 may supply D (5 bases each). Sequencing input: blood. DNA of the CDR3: TGCAGCGTTGAAGGGGGACGGTACGAGCAGTACTTC. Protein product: CSVEGGRYEQYF.